The 30 T cell receptor beta chains in this list originate from one sample, sequenced in a study of blood T cells in healthy people across ages. Alongside a J-beta primer mix, a sample-barcoded 5' primer served in a second PCR lasting roughly 7 to 12 cycles. MiXCR, applied by TCRdb to the 5' RACE reads, yields one record per CDR3 protein. This table holds about 570,000 distinct CDR3 sequences, 25% to 30% found once. Sequencing was carried out using blood. These receptors were taken from a woman aged 70-85 years in good health.

This clonotype was seen at least ten times. V is TRBV20-1 and J is TRBJ1-1; D is undetermined. Trimming pared 2 bases from V and 0 bases from J, leaving 4 bases between. The CDR3 runs to 12 residues. Germline V gene sequence: CDR1 DFQATT, CDR2 SNEGSKA (reference sequence). The CDR3 sequence is CSARLLNTEAFF. The DNA for the CDR3 is TGCAGTGCTAGATTGTTGAACACTGAAGCTTTCTTT.

This clonotype was detected a few times. The rearrangement uses TRBV2 and TRBJ1-2, with D hard to call. The germline V gene has CDR1 SNHLY and CDR2 FYNNEI. Deletions cut 7 bases from V and 0 bases from J, with 6 bases between. The CDR3 is 12 amino acids. CDR3 in amino acids: CASTMANYGYTF. The CDR3 coding sequence is TGTGCCAGCACGATGGCTAACTATGGCTACACCTTC.

This chain joins TRBV12-3 or TRBV12-4 and TRBJ2-5, with TRBD1 matching over 10 bases. Germline trimming cut 10 bases from V and 4 bases from J; bases unmatched to any gene: 12. The CDR3 is 15 residues long. CDR3: CATSSWGQGRETQYF. CDR3 in DNA: TGTGCCACCTCCTCGTGGGGACAGGGGAGAGAGACCCAGTACTTC.

The chain carries TRBV19 and TRBJ2-5; the match to TRBD2 covers 10 bases. The CDR3 is 14 residues long. CDR1 and CDR2 from the germline V gene are LNHDA and SQIVND (reference sequence). After removal of 5 bases from V and 3 bases from J, the junction contained 3 bases not matched to a gene. CDR3: CASSWTSGKETQYF. In DNA, the CDR3 is TGTGCCAGTAGTTGGACTAGCGGAAAAGAGACCCAGTACTTC.

The chain carries TRBV20-1 and TRBJ1-1; a possible D gene is TRBD1 (6 bases). Trimming took 6 bases from V and 5 from J, leaving 22 bases between them. There are 15 residues in the CDR3. Germline CDR1 reads DFQATT; CDR2 reads SNEGSKA (reference sequence). The CDR3 region is CSALGARGLGTEAFF. The CDR3 DNA sequence: TGCAGTGCCCTAGGAGCCCGGGGGCTAGGGACTGAAGCTTTCTTT.

This clonotype was detected a few times. The chain uses TRBV6-2 or TRBV6-3 and TRBJ1-2; no clear D gene. The CDR3 contains 16 residues. Per germline, CDR1 MNHEY and CDR2 SVGEGT. V shed 2 bases and J shed 0 bases, with 13 bases lying between them. In nucleotides, the CDR3 is TGTGCCAGCAGTTACCCGCGTCGAGGAGCTAACTATGGCTACACCTTC. Amino acids: CASSYPRRGANYGYTF.

This rearrangement joins TRBV7-2 to TRBJ1-3; 7 positions agree with TRBD1. Germline V gene data show CDR1 as SGHTA and CDR2 as FQGNSA. The CDR3 is made up of 15 amino acids. V was clipped by 5 bases and J by 1 base; unmatched bases: 5. The CDR3, as DNA: TGTGCCAGCAGCCAAGACAGGGTTTCTGGAAACACCATATATTTT. Its protein is CASSQDRVSGNTIYF.

This clonotype was counted at least ten times. The chain joins TRBV5-1 to TRBJ2-1; unclear D gene. The CDR3 length is 15 residues. Looked up from germline, CDR1 is SGHRS and CDR2 is YFSETQ. V was clipped by 2 bases and J by 7 bases, with 16 bases between them. The CDR3 region has the DNA TGCGCCAGCAGCTTATCCCCTCGAATGGGGAATGAGCAGTTCTTC. Translating gives CASSLSPRMGNEQFF. Complete variable domain (other parts from reference TRBV5-1 and TRBJ2-1): KAGVTQTPRYLIKTRGQQVTLSCSPISGHRSVSWYQQTPGQGLQFLFEYFSETQRNKGNFPGRFSGRQFSNSRSEMNVSTLELGDSALYLCASSLSPRMGNEQFFGPGTRLTVL.

The rearrangement links TRBV6-5 to TRBJ2-2; the D is unclear. The germline CDR1 and CDR2 sequences are MNHEY and SVGAGI. The V and J ends lost 2 bases and 0 bases respectively, with 7 bases between them. This CDR3 comprises 15 residues. The chain's CDR3 is CASSYAYSNTGELFF. In nucleotides, the CDR3 is TGTGCCAGCAGTTACGCTTACTCGAACACCGGGGAGCTGTTTTTT.

This chain joins TRBV7-3 and TRBJ2-6, with a weak D call TRBD1 (5 bases). Germline loops: CDR1 SGHTA, CDR2 FQGTGA. V was cut by 5 bases and J by 0 bases, with 11 bases left in between. This CDR3 region has 16 residues. CDR3: CASSKTRDSGANVLTF. The CDR3 DNA reads TGTGCCAGCAGCAAGACCAGGGACTCTGGGGCCAACGTCCTGACTTTC.

V usage is TRBV20-1 and J usage is TRBJ2-5, with TRBD2 matching 7 bases. V lost 6 bases, J lost 5 bases, and 9 bases stayed unmatched. The CDR3 contains 13 residues. Germline loops: CDR1 DFQATT, CDR2 SNEGSKA (reference sequence). The CDR3 protein is CSAGGGKRETQYF. DNA of the CDR3: TGCAGTGCGGGCGGGGGTAAACGGGAGACCCAGTACTTC.

The J gene is TRBJ2-7, the V gene TRBV7-8; TRBD1 or TRBD2 may be the D gene (5 bases each). CDR1 is SGHVS and CDR2 is FQNEAQ in the germline V gene. The V and J ends lost 6 bases and 0 bases respectively, with 21 bases between them. The CDR3 sequence is 17 residues long. CDR3 loop: CASSPDKPGRSSYEQYF. In nucleotides, the CDR3 is TGTGCCAGCAGTCCAGATAAGCCGGGACGGAGCTCCTACGAGCAGTACTTC.

The chain links TRBV4-2 to TRBJ2-3, with 8 bases fitting TRBD2. CDR3 size: 17 residues. With 1 base clipped from V and 2 bases from J, the junction kept 8 bases outside the gene matches. The germline CDR1 and CDR2 sequences are LGHNA and YNFKEQ. The chain's CDR3 is CASSQVSGGGPTDTQYF. The CDR3, as DNA: TGTGCCAGCAGCCAAGTCTCAGGCGGGGGGCCCACAGATACGCAGTATTTT.

CDR3 sequence reads: CASSPGGQVNSPLHF. CDR3 sequence (DNA): TGTGCCAGCTCACCTGGGGGACAGGTTAATTCACCCCTCCACTTT. The genes are TRBV18 and TRBJ1-6; TRBD1 matches at 8 bases. This CDR3 is built from 15 residues. Germline CDR1 and CDR2: KGHSH and LQKENI. V was pared by 3 bases and J by 6 bases, with 4 bases of the junction left unmatched.

The sample holds many counts of this clonotype. The chain combines TRBV27 with TRBJ1-1; a possible D gene is TRBD1 (6 bases). This CDR3 spans 13 amino acids. The germline gives CDR1 MNHEY, CDR2 SMNVEV (reference sequence). V lost 3 bases and J 4 bases, leaving 9 bases between the germline ends. The CDR3 spells CASSLSTGTEAFF. The CDR3 region has the DNA TGTGCCAGCAGTTTGTCGACAGGCACTGAAGCTTTCTTT.

With respect to this clonotype: One end of the junction is discordant with germline, which a read error may explain. The chain combines TRBV12-3 or TRBV12-4 with TRBJ2-3; perhaps TRBD2 as D (6 bases). The CDR3 is made up of 18 amino acids. CDR3 sequence: CATSDQRWDRGNADTQYF. In DNA, the CDR3 is TGTGCCACCAGTGATCAGAGGTGGGATCGGGGGAACGCAGATACGCAGTATTTT.

The CDR3, as DNA: TGTGCCAGCAGTACCACTAGCGGGGGGCCAGATACGCAGTATTTT. Its protein is CASSTTSGGPDTQYF. The rearrangement uses TRBV7-9 and TRBJ2-3, with 12 bases identical to TRBD2. The CDR3 length is 15 residues. Germline V gene sequence: CDR1 SEHNR, CDR2 FQNEAQ (reference sequence). With 6 bases clipped from V and 4 bases from J, the junction kept 5 bases outside the gene matches.

This chain uses TRBV25-1 with TRBJ2-7; the D is unclear. The CDR3 contains 14 residues. The V gene's germline CDR1 is MGHDK and CDR2 SYGVNS. Trimming took 4 bases from V and 0 from J, leaving 10 bases between them. CDR3 protein: CASSGSGFSYEQYF. CDR3 nucleotides: TGTGCCAGCAGTGGCTCAGGTTTCTCCTACGAGCAGTACTTC.

The rearrangement uses TRBV9 and TRBJ1-4; maybe TRBD1 (6 bases). Germline-derived CDR1 and CDR2 are SGDLS and YYNGEE. CDR3 length equals 18 residues. Trimming removed 2 bases from V and 7 bases from J, with 24 bases in between. This chain's CDR3 is CASSVRGGQGSKSEKLFF. In DNA, the CDR3 is TGTGCCAGCAGCGTCCGGGGGGGGCAGGGTTCAAAGAGTGAAAAACTGTTTTTT.

The chain combines TRBV29-1 with TRBJ2-4; no clear D. The CDR3 has 12 residues. Deletions cut 0 bases from V and 8 bases from J, with 8 bases between. Germline V gene data show CDR1 as SQVTM and CDR2 as ANQGSEA. The CDR3 DNA reads as TGCAGCGTTGAAGAGGGATCGGACATTCAGTACTTC. It specifies CSVEEGSDIQYF.

The chain uses TRBV7-9 and TRBJ2-5; 10 nucleotides agree with TRBD2. The length of the CDR3 is 15 residues. Germline V gene data show CDR1 as SEHNR and CDR2 as FQNEAQ (reference sequence). V lost 5 bases and J lost 11; bases outside the gene matches: 14. The DNA for the CDR3 is TGTGCCAGCAGCGTGTGGCTAGCGGGGGAGGATCGGCAGTACTTC. Amino acid sequence: CASSVWLAGEDRQYF.

This clonotype was found a few times. V and J are TRBV25-1 and TRBJ2-5; 9 bases are shared with TRBD2. CDR3 size: 17 residues. The V gene's germline CDR1 is MGHDK and CDR2 SYGVNS. V trimming: 2 bases; J trimming: 3 bases; junction bases outside the gene matches: 10. The CDR3: CASSEGPLAGTKETQYF. The CDR3 nucleotides are TGTGCCAGCAGTGAAGGCCCACTAGCGGGTACGAAAGAGACCCAGTACTTC.

This chain joins TRBV7-2 and TRBJ2-1; the D gene is possibly TRBD1 (6 bases). Trimming cost V 2 bases and J 7 bases, with 12 bases left between them. Per the germline V gene, CDR1 is SGHTA and CDR2 is FQGNSA. The CDR3 has 14 residues. For the CDR3, the DNA is TGTGCCAGCAGCTTACAACAGGGAACGAATGAGCAGTTCTTC. Its translation: CASSLQQGTNEQFF.

For this clonotype: One end of the junction is discordant with germline, which a read error may explain. The gene calls are TRBV12-5 and TRBJ1-1; maybe TRBD1 (6 bases). The CDR3 is 16 amino acids. CDR1 and CDR2 (germline): LGHNT, FRNRAP. The chain's CDR3 is CASGSPPGGADTAAFF. The CDR3 nucleotides read TGTGCTAGTGGTTCTCCCCCTGGGGGCGCGGACACTGCAGCTTTCTTT.

This chain connects TRBV20-1 to TRBJ2-1; D is perhaps TRBD1 (5 bases). Germline V gene sequence: CDR1 DFQATT, CDR2 SNEGSKA (reference sequence). V lost 5 bases and J lost 7, with 15 bases in between. The CDR3 is made up of 13 amino acids. The CDR3 region has the DNA TGCAGTGCTCCAAAACAGGCTAGGAATGAGCAGTTCTTC. It specifies CSAPKQARNEQFF.

A single count supports this clonotype. This sequence joins TRBV2 and TRBJ1-5; a weak D match, TRBD1 (6 bases). This CDR3 has 14 amino acids. V lost 1 base and J lost 5, with 9 bases in between. CDR1 is SNHLY and CDR2 is FYNNEI in the germline V gene. The CDR3 loop is CASSEGGADQPQHF. Here the CDR3 DNA reads TGTGCCAGCAGTGAAGGGGGGGCGGATCAGCCCCAGCATTTT.

This clonotype occurred a few times. The chain employs TRBV24-1 and TRBJ2-1, with a weak D call TRBD2 (5 bases). From germline, CDR1 is KGHDR and CDR2 SFDVKD. CDR3 length: 16 residues. V was trimmed by 0 bases and J by 0 bases, leaving 8 bases between them. The CDR3 DNA is TGTGCCACCAGTGATTTGGCTAGCAACTCCTACAATGAGCAGTTCTTC. Amino acid sequence: CATSDLASNSYNEQFF.

The chain joins TRBV5-8 to TRBJ1-5; the D is unclear. The germline V gene encodes CDR1 SGHTS and CDR2 YDEGEE. V shed 5 bases and J shed 1 base, with 10 bases lying between them. This CDR3 has 14 residues. The CDR3 is CASRTIESNQPQHF. The CDR3 DNA reads TGTGCCAGCAGAACCATTGAGAGCAATCAGCCCCAGCATTTT.

V gene TRBV24-1 combines with J gene TRBJ2-7; D gene unclear. Germline V gives CDR1 KGHDR, CDR2 SFDVKD. V gave up 4 bases and J gave up 7 bases, with 13 bases separating them. The CDR3 contains 13 residues. Written as DNA, the CDR3 is TGTGCCACCAGTGACCCAAATGACGGAGAGCAGTACTTC. Protein sequence: CATSDPNDGEQYF.

The rearrangement links TRBV10-3 to TRBJ2-1; D remains ambiguous. The germline V gene has CDR1 ENHRY and CDR2 SYGVKD. V lost 0 bases, J lost 3 bases, and 6 bases lay in between. The CDR3 spans 14 residues. The CDR3, as DNA: TGTGCCATCAGTGAGTCTGGCCGCTACAATGAGCAGTTCTTC. Residues: CAISESGRYNEQFF.